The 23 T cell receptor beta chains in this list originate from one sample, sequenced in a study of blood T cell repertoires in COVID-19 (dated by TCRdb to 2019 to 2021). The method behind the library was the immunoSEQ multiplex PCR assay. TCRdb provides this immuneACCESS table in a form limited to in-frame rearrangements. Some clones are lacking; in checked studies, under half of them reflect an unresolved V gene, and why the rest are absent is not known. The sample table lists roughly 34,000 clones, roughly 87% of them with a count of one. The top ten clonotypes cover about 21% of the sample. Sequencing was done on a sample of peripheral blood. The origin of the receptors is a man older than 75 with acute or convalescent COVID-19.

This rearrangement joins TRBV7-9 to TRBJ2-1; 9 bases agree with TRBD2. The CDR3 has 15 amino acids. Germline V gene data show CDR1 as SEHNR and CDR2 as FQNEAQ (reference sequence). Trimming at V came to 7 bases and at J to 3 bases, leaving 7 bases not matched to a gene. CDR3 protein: CASTGGGASYNEQFF. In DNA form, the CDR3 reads TGTGCCAGCACCGGCGGGGGGGCTAGCTACAATGAGCAGTTCTTC.

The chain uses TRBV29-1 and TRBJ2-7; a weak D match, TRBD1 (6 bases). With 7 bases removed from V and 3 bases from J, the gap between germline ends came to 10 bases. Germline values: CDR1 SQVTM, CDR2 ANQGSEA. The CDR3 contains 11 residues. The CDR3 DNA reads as TGCAGCGCCCGGGACAACTACGAGCAGTACTTC. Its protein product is CSARDNYEQYF.

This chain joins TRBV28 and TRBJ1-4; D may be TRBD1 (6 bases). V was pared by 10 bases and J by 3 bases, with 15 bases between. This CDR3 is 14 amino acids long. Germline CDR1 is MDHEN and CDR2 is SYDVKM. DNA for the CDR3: TGTGCCACCAAACCCCACAGGGCTAATGAAAAACTGTTTTTT. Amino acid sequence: CATKPHRANEKLFF.

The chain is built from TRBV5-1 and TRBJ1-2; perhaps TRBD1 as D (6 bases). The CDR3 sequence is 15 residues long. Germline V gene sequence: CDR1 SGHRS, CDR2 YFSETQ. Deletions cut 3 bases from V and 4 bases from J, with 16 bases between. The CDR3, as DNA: TGCGCCAGCAGCTACGGACAACCCAGGGGCTATGGCTACACCTTC. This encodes CASSYGQPRGYGYTF.

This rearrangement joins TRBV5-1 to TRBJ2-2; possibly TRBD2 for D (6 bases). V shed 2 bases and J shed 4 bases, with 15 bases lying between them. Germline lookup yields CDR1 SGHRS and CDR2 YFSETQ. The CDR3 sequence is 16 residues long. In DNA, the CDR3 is TGCGCCAGCAGCTTAGAGGCCTCCGGGGGCACCGGGGAGCTGTTTTTT. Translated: CASSLEASGGTGELFF. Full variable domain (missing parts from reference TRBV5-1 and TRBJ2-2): KAGVTQTPRYLIKTRGQQVTLSCSPISGHRSVSWYQQTPGQGLQFLFEYFSETQRNKGNFPGRFSGRQFSNSRSEMNVSTLELGDSALYLCASSLEASGGTGELFFGEGSRLTVL.

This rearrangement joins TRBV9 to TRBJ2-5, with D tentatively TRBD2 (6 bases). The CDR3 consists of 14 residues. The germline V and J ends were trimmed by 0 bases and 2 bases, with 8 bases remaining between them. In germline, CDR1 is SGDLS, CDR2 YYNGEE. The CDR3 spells CASSVGRAQETQYF. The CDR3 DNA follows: TGTGCCAGCAGCGTAGGGAGGGCTCAAGAGACCCAGTACTTC.

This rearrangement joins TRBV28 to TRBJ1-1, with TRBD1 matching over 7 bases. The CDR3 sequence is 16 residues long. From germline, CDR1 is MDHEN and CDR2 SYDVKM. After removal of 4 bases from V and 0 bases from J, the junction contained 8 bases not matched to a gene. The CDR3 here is CASSSRDRYMNTEAFF. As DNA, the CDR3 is TGTGCCAGCAGTTCCCGGGACAGATATATGAACACTGAAGCTTTCTTT. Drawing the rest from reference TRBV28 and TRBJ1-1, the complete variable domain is DVKVTQSSRYLVKRTGEKVFLECVQDMDHENMFWYRQDPGLGLRLIYFSYDVKMKEKGDIPEGYSVSREKKERFSLILESASTNQTSMYLCASSSRDRYMNTEAFFGQGTRLTVV.

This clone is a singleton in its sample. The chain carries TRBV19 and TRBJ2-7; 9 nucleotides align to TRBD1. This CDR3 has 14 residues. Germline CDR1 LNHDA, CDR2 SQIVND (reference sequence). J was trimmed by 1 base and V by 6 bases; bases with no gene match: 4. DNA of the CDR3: TGTGCCAGTAGCAGCGGGACAGGGTCCTACGAGCAGTACTTC. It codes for CASSSGTGSYEQYF.

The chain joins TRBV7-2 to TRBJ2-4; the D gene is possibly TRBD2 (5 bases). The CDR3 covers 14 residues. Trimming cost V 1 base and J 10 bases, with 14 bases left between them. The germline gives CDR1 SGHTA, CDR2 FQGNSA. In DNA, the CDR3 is TGTGCCAGCAGCTTAGAGCGGCTTGACACGATTCAGTACTTC. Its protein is CASSLERLDTIQYF.

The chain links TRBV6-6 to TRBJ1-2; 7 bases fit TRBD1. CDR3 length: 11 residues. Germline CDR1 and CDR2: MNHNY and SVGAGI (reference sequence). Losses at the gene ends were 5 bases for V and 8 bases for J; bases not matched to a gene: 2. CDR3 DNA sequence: TGTGCCAGCAGTACAGGGGTCGGCTACACCTTC. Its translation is CASSTGVGYTF.

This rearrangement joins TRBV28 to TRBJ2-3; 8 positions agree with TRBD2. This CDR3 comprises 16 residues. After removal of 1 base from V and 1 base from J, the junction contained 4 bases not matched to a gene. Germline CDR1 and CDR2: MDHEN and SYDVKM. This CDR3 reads CASSLFVAGRTDTQYF. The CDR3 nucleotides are TGTGCCAGCAGTTTATTCGTAGCGGGGCGCACAGATACGCAGTATTTT.

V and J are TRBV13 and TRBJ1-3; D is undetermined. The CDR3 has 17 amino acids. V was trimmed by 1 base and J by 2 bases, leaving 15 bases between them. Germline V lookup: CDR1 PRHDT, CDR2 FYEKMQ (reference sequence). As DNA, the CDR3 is TGTGCCAGCAGCTTAGTTACTTACTTAGCTCCTGGAAACACCATATATTTT. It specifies CASSLVTYLAPGNTIYF.

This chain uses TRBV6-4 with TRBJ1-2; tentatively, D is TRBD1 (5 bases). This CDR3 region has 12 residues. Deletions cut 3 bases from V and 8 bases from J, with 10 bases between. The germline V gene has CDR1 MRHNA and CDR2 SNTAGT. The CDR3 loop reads CASSEQGRGYTF. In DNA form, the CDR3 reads TGTGCCAGCAGTGAGCAGGGTAGAGGCTACACCTTC.

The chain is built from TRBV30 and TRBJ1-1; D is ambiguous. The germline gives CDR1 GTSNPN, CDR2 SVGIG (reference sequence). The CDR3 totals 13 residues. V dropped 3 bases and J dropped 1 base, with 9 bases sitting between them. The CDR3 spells CAWSYGKNTEAFF. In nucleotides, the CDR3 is TGTGCCTGGAGCTACGGGAAGAACACTGAAGCTTTCTTT.

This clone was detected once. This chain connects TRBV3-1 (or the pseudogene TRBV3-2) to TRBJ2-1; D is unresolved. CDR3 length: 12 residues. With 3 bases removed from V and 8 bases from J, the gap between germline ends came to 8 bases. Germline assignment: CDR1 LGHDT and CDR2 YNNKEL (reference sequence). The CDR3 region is CASSHLQHEQFF. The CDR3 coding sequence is TGTGCCAGCAGCCACTTACAACATGAGCAGTTCTTC.

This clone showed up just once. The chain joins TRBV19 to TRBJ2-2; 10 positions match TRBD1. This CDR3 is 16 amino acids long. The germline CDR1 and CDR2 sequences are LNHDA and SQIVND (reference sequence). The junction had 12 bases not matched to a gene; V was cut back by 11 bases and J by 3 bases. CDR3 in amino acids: CACRAMGQGYTGELFF. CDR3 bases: TGTGCCTGCAGGGCCATGGGACAGGGGTACACCGGGGAGCTGTTTTTT.

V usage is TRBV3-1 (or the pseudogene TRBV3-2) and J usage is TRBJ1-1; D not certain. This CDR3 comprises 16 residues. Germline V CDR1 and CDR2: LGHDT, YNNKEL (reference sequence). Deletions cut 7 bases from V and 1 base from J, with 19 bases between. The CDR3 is CASTNRVSLGNTEAFF. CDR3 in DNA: TGTGCCAGCACCAACCGGGTCTCATTGGGGAACACTGAAGCTTTCTTT.

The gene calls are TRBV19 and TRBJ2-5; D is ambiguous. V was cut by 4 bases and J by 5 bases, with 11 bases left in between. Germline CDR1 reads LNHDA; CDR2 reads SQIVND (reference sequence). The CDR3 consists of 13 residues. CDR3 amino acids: CASSSPGLETQYF. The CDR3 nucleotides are TGTGCCAGTAGTAGTCCGGGTCTGGAGACCCAGTACTTC.

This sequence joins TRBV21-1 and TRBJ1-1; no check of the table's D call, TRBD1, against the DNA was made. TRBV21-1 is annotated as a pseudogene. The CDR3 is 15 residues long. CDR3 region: CASSKVRDRGSEAFF. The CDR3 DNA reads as TGTGCCAGCAGCAAAGTACGGGACAGGGGAAGTGAAGCTTTCTTT.

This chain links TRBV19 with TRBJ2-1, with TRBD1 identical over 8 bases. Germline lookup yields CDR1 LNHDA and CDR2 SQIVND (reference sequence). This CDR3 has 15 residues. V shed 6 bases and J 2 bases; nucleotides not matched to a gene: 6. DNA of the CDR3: TGTGCCAGTAGGATGGACAGGGACCCCTACAATGAGCAGTTCTTC. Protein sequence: CASRMDRDPYNEQFF.

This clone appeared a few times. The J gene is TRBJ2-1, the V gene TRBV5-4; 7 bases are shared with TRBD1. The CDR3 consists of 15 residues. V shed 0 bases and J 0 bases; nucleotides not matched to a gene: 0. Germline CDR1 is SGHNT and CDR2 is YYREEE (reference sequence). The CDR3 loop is CASSLDRGSYNEQFF. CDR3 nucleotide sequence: TGTGCCAGCAGCTTGGACAGGGGCTCCTACAATGAGCAGTTCTTC. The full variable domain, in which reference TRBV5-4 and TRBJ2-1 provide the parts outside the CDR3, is ETGVTQSPTHLIKTRGQQVTLRCSSQSGHNTVSWYQQALGQGPQFIFQYYREEENGRGNFPPRFSGLQFPNYSSELNVNALELDDSALYLCASSLDRGSYNEQFFGPGTRLTVL.

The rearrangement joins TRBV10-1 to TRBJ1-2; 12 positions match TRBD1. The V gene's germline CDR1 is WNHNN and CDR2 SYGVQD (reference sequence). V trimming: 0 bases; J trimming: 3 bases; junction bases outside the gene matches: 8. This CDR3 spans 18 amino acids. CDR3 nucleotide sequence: TGCGCCAGCAGTGAGTCGGAGATCCGGGACAGGGGGCACTATGGCTACACCTTC. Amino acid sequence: CASSESEIRDRGHYGYTF.

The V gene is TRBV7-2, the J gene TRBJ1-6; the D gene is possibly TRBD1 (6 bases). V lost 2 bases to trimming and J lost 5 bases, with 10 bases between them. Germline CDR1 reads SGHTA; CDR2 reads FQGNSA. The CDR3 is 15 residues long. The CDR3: CASSLTPGDNSPLHF. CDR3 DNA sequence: TGTGCCAGCAGCTTAACTCCAGGGGATAATTCACCCCTCCACTTT.